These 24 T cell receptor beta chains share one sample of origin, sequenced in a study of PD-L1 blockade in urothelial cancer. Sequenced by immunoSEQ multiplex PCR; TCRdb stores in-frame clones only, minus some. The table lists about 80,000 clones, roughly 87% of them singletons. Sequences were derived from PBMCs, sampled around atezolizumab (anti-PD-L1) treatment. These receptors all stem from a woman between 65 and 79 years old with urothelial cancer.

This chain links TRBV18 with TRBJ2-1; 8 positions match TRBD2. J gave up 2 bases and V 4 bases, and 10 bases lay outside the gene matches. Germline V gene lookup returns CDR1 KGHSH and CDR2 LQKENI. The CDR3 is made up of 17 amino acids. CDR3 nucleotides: TGTGCCAGCTCACTCTTAGCGGGACAAGGACCCTACAATGAGCAGTTCTTC. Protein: CASSLLAGQGPYNEQFF.

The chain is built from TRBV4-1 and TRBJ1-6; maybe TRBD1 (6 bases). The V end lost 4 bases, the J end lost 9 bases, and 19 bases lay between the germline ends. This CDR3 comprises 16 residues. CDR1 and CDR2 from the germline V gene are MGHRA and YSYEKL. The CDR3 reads CASSPPFRDTASPLHF. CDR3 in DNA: TGCGCCAGCAGCCCGCCATTCAGGGACACTGCTTCACCCCTCCACTTT.

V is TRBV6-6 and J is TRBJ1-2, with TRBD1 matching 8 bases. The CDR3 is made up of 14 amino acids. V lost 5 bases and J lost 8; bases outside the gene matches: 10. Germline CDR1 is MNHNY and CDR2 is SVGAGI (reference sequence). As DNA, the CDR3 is TGTGCCAGCAGTGTAAACCAGGGGGCGTGGGGCTACACCTTC. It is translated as CASSVNQGAWGYTF.

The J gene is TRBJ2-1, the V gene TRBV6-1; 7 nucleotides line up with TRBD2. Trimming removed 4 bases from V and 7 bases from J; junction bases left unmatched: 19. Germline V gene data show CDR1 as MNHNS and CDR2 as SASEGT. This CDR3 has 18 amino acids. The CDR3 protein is CASSVSPRGSLWGNEQFF. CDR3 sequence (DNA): TGTGCCAGCAGTGTCAGCCCTCGCGGGAGCCTCTGGGGGAATGAGCAGTTCTTC.

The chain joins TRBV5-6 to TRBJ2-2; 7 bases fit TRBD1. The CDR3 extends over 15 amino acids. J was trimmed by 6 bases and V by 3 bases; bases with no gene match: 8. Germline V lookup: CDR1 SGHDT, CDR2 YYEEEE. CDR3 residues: CASSSGTAHPGELFF. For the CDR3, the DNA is TGTGCCAGCAGCTCCGGGACAGCCCACCCCGGGGAGCTGTTTTTT. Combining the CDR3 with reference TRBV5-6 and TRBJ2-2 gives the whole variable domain DAGVTQSPTHLIKTRGQQVTLRCSPKSGHDTVSWYQQALGQGPQFIFQYYEEEERQRGNFPDRFSGHQFPNYSSELNVNALLLGDSALYLCASSSGTAHPGELFFGEGSRLTVL.

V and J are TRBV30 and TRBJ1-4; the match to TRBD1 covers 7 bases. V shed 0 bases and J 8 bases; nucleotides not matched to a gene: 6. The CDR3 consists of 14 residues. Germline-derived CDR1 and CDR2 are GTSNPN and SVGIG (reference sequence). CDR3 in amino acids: CAWSVIGRGEKLFF. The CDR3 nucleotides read TGTGCCTGGAGTGTTATAGGCAGGGGGGAAAAACTGTTTTTT.

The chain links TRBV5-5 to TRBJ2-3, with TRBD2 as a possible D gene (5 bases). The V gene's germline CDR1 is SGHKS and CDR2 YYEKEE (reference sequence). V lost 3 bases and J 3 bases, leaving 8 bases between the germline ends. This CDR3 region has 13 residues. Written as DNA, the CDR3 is TGTGCCAGCAGCTCCGGGGTGACAGATACGCAGTATTTT. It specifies CASSSGVTDTQYF.

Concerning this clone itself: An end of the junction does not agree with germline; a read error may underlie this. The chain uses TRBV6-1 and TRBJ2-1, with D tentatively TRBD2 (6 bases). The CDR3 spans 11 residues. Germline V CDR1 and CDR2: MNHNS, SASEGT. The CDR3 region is CASNEGRGRVF. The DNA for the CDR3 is TGTGCCAGCAACGAGGGGCGGGGCCGGGTCTTC.

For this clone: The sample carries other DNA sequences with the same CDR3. This chain's CDR3 is CASSLDRDYGYTF. CDR3 sequence (DNA): TGTGCCAGCTCACTCGACAGGGACTATGGCTACACCTTC. The chain carries TRBV18 and TRBJ1-2; 7 bases match TRBD1. Trimming cost V 4 bases and J 3 bases; bases outside gene matches: 2. CDR1 KGHSH and CDR2 LQKENI come from the germline V gene. The CDR3 contains 13 residues.

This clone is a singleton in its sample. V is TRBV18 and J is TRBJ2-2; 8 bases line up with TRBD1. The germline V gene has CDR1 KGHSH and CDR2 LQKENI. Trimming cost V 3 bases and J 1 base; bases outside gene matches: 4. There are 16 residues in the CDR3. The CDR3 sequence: CASSPMGTGNTGELFF. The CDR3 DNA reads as TGTGCCAGCTCACCGATGGGGACAGGGAACACCGGGGAGCTGTTTTTT.

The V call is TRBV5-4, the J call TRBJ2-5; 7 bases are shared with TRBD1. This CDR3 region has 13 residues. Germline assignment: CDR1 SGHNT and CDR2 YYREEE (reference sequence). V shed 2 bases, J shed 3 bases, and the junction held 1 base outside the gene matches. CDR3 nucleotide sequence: TGTGCCAGCAGCTTCGGACAGGAAGAGACCCAGTACTTC. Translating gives CASSFGQEETQYF.

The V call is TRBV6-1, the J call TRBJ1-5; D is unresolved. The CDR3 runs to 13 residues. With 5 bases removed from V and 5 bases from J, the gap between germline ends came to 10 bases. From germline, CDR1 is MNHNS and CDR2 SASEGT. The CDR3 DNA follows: TGTGCCAGCAGTATTAAGGGAGATCAGCCCCAGCATTTT. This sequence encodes CASSIKGDQPQHF.

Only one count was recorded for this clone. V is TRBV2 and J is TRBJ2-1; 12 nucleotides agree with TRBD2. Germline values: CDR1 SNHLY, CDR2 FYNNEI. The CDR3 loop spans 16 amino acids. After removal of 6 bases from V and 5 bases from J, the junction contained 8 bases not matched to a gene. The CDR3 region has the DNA TGTGCCAGCAGCCCCCCTAGCGGGGGGGATGACAATGAGCAGTTCTTC. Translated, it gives CASSPPSGGDDNEQFF.

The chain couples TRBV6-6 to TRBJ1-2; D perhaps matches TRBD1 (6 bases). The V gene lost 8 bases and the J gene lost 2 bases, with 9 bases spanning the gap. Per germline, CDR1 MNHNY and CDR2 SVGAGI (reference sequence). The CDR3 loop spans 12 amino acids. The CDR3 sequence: CASAQGNYGYTF. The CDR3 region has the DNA TGTGCCAGCGCCCAGGGGAACTATGGCTACACCTTC.

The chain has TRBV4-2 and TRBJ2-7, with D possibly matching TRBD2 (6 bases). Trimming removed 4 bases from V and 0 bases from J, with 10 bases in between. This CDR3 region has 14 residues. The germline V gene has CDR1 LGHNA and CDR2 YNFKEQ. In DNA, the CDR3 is TGTGCCAGCAGCCCGGGACTCACCTCCTACGAGCAGTACTTC. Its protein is CASSPGLTSYEQYF.

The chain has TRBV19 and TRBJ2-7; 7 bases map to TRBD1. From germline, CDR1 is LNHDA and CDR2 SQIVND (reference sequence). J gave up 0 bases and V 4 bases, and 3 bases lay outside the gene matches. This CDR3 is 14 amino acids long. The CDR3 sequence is CASSRAGGSYEQYF. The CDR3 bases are TGTGCCAGTAGTAGAGCAGGGGGCTCCTACGAGCAGTACTTC.

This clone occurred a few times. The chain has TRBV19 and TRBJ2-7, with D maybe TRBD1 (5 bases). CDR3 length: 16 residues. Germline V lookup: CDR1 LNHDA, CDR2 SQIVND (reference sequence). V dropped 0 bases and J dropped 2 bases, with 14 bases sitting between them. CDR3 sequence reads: CASSIDMDTGTYEQYF. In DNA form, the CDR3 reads TGTGCCAGTAGTATAGATATGGACACCGGAACCTACGAGCAGTACTTC. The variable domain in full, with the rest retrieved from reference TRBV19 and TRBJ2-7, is DGGITQSPKYLFRKEGQNVTLSCEQNLNHDAMYWYRQDPGQGLRLIYYSQIVNDFQKGDIAEGYSVSREKKESFPLTVTSAQKNPTAFYLCASSIDMDTGTYEQYFGPGTRLTVT.

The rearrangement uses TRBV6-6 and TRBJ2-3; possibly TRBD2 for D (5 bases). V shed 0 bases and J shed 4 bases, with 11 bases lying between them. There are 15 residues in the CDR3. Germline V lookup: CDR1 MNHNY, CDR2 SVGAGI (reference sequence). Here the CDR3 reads CASSYSGLAPDTQYF. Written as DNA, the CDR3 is TGTGCCAGCAGTTACTCTGGGCTAGCCCCAGATACGCAGTATTTT.

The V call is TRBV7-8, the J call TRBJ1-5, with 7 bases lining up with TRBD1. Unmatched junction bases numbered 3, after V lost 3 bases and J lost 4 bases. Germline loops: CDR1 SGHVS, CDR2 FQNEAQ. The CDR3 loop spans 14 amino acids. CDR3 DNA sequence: TGTGCCAGCAGCTTCGGGACAGAAAATCAGCCCCAGCATTTT. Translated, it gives CASSFGTENQPQHF.

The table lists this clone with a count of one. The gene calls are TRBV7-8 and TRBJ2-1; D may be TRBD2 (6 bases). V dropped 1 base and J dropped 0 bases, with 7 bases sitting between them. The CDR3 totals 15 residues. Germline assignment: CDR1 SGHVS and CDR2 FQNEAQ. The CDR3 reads CASSLGRGSYNEQFF. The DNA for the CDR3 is TGTGCCAGCAGCTTAGGGCGGGGCTCCTACAATGAGCAGTTCTTC.

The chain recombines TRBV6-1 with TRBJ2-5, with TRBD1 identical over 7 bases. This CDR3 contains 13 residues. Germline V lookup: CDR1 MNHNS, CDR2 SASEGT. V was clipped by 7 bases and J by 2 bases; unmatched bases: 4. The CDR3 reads CASTIQGQETQYF. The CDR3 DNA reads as TGTGCCAGCACCATACAGGGGCAAGAGACCCAGTACTTC.

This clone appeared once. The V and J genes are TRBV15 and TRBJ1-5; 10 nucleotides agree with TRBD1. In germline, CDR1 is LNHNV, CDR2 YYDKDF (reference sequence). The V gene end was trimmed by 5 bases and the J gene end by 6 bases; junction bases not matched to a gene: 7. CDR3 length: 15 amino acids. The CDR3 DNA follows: TGTGCCACCAGCCCAAAGGGACAGGGGCGTCAGCCCCAGCATTTT. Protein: CATSPKGQGRQPQHF.

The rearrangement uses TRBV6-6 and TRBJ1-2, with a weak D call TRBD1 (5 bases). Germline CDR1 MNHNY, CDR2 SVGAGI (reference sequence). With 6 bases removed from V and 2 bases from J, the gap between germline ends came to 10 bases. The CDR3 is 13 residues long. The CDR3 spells CASRKGINYGYTF. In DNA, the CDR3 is TGTGCCAGCAGGAAGGGGATCAACTATGGCTACACCTTC.

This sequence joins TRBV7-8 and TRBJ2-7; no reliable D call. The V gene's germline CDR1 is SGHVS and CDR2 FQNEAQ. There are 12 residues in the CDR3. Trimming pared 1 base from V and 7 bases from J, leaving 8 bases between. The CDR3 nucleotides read TGTGCCAGCAGCTTAGGGCAGGATGAGCAGTACTTC. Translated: CASSLGQDEQYF.